This T cell receptor beta chain was retrieved from a study of CD8 T cells in ankylosing spondylitis. Study outcomes and limitations: Certain motif variants had earlier appeared in reactive arthritis synovial fluid and blood. Ankylosing spondylitis blood seemed to carry a telltale TCR beta motif made of several highly homologous variants. Disease-linked clones reportedly showed significant enrichment in matched ankylosing spondylitis synovial fluid.

By quantitative 5'-RACE with molecular barcodes, the TCR beta libraries were made. TCRdb processed the 5' RACE reads anew with MiXCR; each CDR3 protein has one entry. The data contain more than 100,000 distinct CDR3 sequences, roughly 18% of them seen just once; the ten biggest clones take up 30% to 35%. A note on this clonotype: The antigen remains undetermined.

Germline V gene sequence: CDR1 MNHEY, CDR2 SMNVEV (reference sequence). This CDR3 region has 13 residues. Trimming cost V 2 bases and J 7 bases, with 11 bases left between them. The V gene is TRBV27, the J gene TRBJ1-1; D perhaps matches TRBD1 (6 bases). The sample consisted of blood, either unsorted or a sorted T cell fraction (not recorded which). This clonotype was sampled from a male donor with ankylosing spondylitis. This CDR3 reads CASSLIAGVEAFF. CDR3 sequence (DNA): TGTGCCAGCAGTTTAATCGCAGGGGTTGAAGCTTTCTTT.